This T cell receptor (beta chain) was found in a study of Tregs in tolerant kidney transplant recipients. A word on this clone: Antigen specificity is unknown.

Unstimulated Tregs (CD4+CD25+CD127-) and CD4+CD25- non-Tregs were sorted from PBMCs. Clones were sequenced by immunoSEQ multiplex PCR, and TCRdb holds only the in-frame ones, with some missing. The sample includes fewer than 150,000 clones, roughly 92% of them seen just once. General study findings and limits: Findings come from small patient numbers and require larger validation. Biological reproducibility was not directly addressed, but technical replication error appeared minimal. Tregs expanded with activated donor B cells seemed most donor-specific.

This clonotype was obtained from a human donor in good health. The material sequenced was CD4+ T cells from blood.

The CDR3 protein is CASSLGTLQETQYF. The DNA of the CDR3 is TGCGCCAGCAGCCTGGGGACACTACAAGAGACCCAGTACTTC. The chain joins TRBV4-1 to TRBJ2-5, with D possibly TRBD1 on 6 matching bases. Trimming stripped 4 bases from V and 2 bases from J, with 11 bases between. This CDR3 comprises 14 residues. From germline, CDR1 is MGHRA and CDR2 YSYEKL.